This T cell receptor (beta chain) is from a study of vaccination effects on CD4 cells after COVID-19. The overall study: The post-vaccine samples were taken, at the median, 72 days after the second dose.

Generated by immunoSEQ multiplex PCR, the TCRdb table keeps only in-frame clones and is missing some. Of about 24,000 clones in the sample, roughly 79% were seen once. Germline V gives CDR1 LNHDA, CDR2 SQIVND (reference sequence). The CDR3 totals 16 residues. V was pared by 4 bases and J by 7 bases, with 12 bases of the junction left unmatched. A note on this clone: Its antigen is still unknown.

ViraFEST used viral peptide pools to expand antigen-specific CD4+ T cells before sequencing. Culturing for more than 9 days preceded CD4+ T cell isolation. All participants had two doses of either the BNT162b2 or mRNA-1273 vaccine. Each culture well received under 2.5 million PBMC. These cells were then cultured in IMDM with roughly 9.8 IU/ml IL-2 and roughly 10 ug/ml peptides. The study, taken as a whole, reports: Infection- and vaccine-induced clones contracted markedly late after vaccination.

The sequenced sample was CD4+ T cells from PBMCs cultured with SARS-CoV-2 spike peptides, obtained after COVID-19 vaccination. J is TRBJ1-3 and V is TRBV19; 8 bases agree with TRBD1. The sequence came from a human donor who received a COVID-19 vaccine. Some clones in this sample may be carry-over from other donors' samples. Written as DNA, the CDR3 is TGTGCCAGTAGTACCTCCCAGACAGGGGAGTGGAACACCATATATTTT. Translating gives CASSTSQTGEWNTIYF.